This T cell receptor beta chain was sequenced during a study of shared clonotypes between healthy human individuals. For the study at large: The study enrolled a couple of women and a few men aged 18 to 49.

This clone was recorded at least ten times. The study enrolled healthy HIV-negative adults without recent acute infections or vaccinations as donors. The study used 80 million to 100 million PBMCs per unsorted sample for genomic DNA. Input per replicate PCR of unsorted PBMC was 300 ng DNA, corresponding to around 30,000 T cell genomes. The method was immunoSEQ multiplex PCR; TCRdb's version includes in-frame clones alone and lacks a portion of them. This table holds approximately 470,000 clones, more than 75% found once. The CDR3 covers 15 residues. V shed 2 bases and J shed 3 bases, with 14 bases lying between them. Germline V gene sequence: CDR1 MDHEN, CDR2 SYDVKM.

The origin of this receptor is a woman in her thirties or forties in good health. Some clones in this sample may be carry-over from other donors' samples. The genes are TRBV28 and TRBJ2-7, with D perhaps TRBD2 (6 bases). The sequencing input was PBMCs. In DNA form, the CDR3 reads TGTGCCAGCAGTTTAAGGAGCGGGCACCGCTACGAGCAGTACTTC. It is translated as CASSLRSGHRYEQYF.